The clone carrying this TCR beta chain was observed a few times. In the original processing: By means of reference gene primer amplification, nucleated cell counts were estimated. Profiled with immunoSEQ multiplex PCR; TCRdb holds only in-frame clones, not every one. From that table come the V and J calls and clone size; the DNA was used to work out D and trimming. The table has some 260,000 clones, 88% seen once. These data come from a study of blood T cell repertoires in COVID-19. Looking at the study overall: Researchers got acute and convalescent COVID-19 samples from the United States, Italy and Spain. In each case, the material was cDNA or gDNA derived from T cells, B-cell-depleted T cells, or PBMCs.

Germline V lookup: CDR1 MGHDK, CDR2 SYGVNS. The CDR3 spans 15 residues. The J segment lost 2 bases and the V segment lost 6 bases, leaving 9 bases of the junction unmatched. This clonotype was sampled from a man at least 80 years old with acute or convalescent COVID-19. The rearrangement joins TRBV25-1 to TRBJ1-2, with TRBD1 matching over 7 bases. Sequencing was carried out using peripheral blood. The CDR3 DNA sequence: TGTGCCAGCAGGAGGGACAGTGGGGGAAACTATGGCTACACCTTC. As protein: CASRRDSGGNYGYTF.